One and the same sample provided the 4 T cell receptor beta chains below, sequenced in a study of human T cells and chemical hapten exposure. One entry per CDR3 protein results from TCRdb running MiXCR on the RACE reads. The table lists approximately 80,000 distinct CDR3 sequences, 9.5% to 12% of them singletons, with about 4.2% in the top ten. The time point is: patch test 1, 2 weeks after DPC sensitization. Treatment specified: therapeutic diphenylcyclopropenone sensitization with weekly scalp DPC. Sequenced here: whole blood, sampled in connection with sensitization to the hapten diphenylcyclopropenone (DPC). Receptor source: a woman aged 50 to 60 with alopecia areata. Some clones in this sample may be carry-over from other donors' samples.

This clonotype has at least ten counts. The chain is built from TRBV7-2 and TRBJ2-1, with 7 bases aligning to TRBD2. CDR1 is SGHTA, CDR2 FQGNSA, per germline. J was trimmed by 6 bases and V by 6 bases; bases with no gene match: 14. This CDR3 region has 16 residues. CDR3 nucleotide sequence: TGTGCCAGCAGTTACCCTGTAGCGGGTCATCGCAATGAGCAGTTCTTC. Its translation: CASSYPVAGHRNEQFF.

The chain links TRBV10-2 to TRBJ2-7; 10 bases fit TRBD2. There are 15 residues in the CDR3. The junction had 3 bases not matched to a gene; V was cut back by 2 bases and J by 2 bases. The germline V gene encodes CDR1 WSHSY and CDR2 SAAADI. CDR3 residues: CASSEQAGGPYEQYF. In DNA form, the CDR3 reads TGCGCCAGCAGTGAGCAAGCGGGAGGGCCCTACGAGCAGTACTTC.

This chain links TRBV12-3 or TRBV12-4 with TRBJ2-7; D is unresolved. This CDR3 comprises 13 residues. V was shortened by 5 bases and J by 6 bases, with 14 bases between the two germline ends. CDR3 sequence: CASSAEFGFEQYF. The CDR3 nucleotides are TGTGCCAGCAGTGCCGAGTTTGGGTTCGAGCAGTACTTC.

The rearrangement uses TRBV7-2 and TRBJ2-3; no reliable D call. Between the trimmed V and J ends, which lost 4 bases and 7 bases, there was a span of 12 bases. The V gene's germline CDR1 is SGHTA and CDR2 FQGNSA. This CDR3 is built from 13 residues. This chain's CDR3 is CASSSATTYTQYF. The CDR3 nucleotides read TGTGCCAGCAGCTCCGCAACAACTTATACGCAGTATTTT. Looking up the rest from reference TRBV7-2 and TRBJ2-3 gives the full variable domain: GAGVSQSPSNKVTEKGKDVELRCDPISGHTALYWYRQSLGQGLEFLIYFQGNSAPDKSGLPSDRFSAERTGGSVSTLTIQRTQQEDSAVYLCASSSATTYTQYFGPGTRLTVL.